The 3 T cell receptor beta chains below come from one sample, sequenced in a study of T cells in Graves' hyperthyroidism and ophthalmopathy. From RNA transcripts, TCR beta CDR3 regions were amplified. HTBI primers were employed in a first-round RT-PCR of the TCR CDR3. A single record per CDR3 protein comes from TCRdb applying MiXCR to the multiplex PCR reads. This sample has around 340,000 distinct CDR3 sequences; roughly 20% occur once, and the top ten carry about half. Material: blood. The receptor set was obtained from a woman in her forties or fifties with Graves' hyperthyroidism.

This clonotype was seen only a few times. The chain couples TRBV6-1 to TRBJ1-1; tentatively, D is TRBD1 (5 bases). The CDR3 spans 14 residues. V was cut by 7 bases and J by 7 bases, with 19 bases left in between. CDR1 and CDR2 (germline): MNHNS, SASEGT. CDR3 loop: CASTSAWGSDEAFF. The CDR3 DNA reads as TGTGCCAGCACCTCGGCCTGGGGGAGTGATGAAGCTTTCTTT.

The table lists this clonotype with many counts. This chain joins TRBV30 and TRBJ2-7; D is unresolved. Germline CDR1 is GTSNPN and CDR2 is SVGIG (reference sequence). Between the trimmed V and J ends, which lost 3 bases and 6 bases, there was a span of 15 bases. The CDR3 length is 13 residues. The CDR3 DNA follows: TGTGCCTGGAGAACACCTGCAGGCGTCGAGCAGTACTTC. This translates into CAWRTPAGVEQYF.

This clonotype was observed many times. The V gene is TRBV3-1, the J gene TRBJ1-3, with TRBD1 as a possible D gene (6 bases). The germline V gene encodes CDR1 LGHDT and CDR2 YNNKEL (reference sequence). There are 14 residues in the CDR3. Trimming pared 4 bases from V and 4 bases from J, leaving 11 bases between. CDR3 protein: CASSPGDAGNTIYF. CDR3 DNA: TGTGCCAGCAGCCCAGGGGACGCAGGAAACACCATATATTTT.